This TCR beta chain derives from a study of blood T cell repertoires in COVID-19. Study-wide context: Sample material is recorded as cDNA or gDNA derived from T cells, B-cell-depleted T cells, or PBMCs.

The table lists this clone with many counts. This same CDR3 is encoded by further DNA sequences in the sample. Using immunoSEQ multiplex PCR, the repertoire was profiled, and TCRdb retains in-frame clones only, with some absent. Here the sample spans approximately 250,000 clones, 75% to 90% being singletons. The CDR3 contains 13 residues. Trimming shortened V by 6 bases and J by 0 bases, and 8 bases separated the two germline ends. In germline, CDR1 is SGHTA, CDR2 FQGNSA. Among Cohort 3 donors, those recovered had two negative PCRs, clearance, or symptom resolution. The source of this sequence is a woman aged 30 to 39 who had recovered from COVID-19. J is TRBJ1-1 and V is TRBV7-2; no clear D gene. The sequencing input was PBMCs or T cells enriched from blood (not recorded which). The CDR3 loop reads CASREDMNTEAFF. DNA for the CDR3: TGTGCCAGCAGAGAAGACATGAACACTGAAGCTTTCTTT. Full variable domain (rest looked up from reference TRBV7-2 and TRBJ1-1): GAGVSQSPSNKVTEKGKDVELRCDPISGHTALYWYRQSLGQGLEFLIYFQGNSAPDKSGLPSDRFSAERTGGSVSTLTIQRTQQEDSAVYLCASREDMNTEAFFGQGTRLTVV.